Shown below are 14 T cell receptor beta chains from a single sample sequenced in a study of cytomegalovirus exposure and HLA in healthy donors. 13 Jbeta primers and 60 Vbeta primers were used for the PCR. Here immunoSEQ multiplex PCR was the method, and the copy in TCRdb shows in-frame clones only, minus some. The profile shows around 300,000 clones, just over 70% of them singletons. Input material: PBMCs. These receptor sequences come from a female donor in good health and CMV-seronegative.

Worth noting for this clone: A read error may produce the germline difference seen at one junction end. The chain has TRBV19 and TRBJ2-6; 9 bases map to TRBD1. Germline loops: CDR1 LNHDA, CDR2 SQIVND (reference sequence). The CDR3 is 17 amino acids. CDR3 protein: CASSVDRGVPGANVLTF. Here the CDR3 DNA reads TGTGCCAGTAGTGTAGACAGGGGGGTACCTGGGGCCAACGTCCTGACTTTC.

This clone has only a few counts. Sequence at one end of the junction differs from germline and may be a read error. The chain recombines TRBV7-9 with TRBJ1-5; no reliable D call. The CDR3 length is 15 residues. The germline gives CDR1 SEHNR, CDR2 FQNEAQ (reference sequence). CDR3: CSSSYTTGSNQPQHF. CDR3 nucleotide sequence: TGTTCCAGCAGCTATACTACTGGAAGCAATCAGCCCCAGCATTTT. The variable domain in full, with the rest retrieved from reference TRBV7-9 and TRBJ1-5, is DTGVSQNPRHKITKRGQNVTFRCDPISEHNRLYWYRQTLGQGPEFLTYFQNEAQLEKSRLLSDRFSAERPKGSFSTLEIQRTEQGDSAMYLCSSSYTTGSNQPQHFGDGTRLSIL.

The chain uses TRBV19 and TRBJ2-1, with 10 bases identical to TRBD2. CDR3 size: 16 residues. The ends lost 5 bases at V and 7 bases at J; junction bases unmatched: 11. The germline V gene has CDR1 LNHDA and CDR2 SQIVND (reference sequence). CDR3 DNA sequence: TGTGCCAGTAGTGAACCATCTAGCGGGAGAAGGAATGAGCAGTTCTTC. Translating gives CASSEPSSGRRNEQFF.

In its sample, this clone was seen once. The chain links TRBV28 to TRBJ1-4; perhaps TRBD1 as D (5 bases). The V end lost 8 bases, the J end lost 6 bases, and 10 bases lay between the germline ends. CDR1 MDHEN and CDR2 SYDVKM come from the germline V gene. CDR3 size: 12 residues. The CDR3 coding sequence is TGTGCCAGCTACGACAGATATGAAAAACTGTTTTTT. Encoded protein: CASYDRYEKLFF.

In DNA, the CDR3 is TGTGCCAGCAGCACAGGGACTAGCGGGCCGATCGGCTACAATGAGCAGTTCTTC. It encodes CASSTGTSGPIGYNEQFF. This chain connects TRBV5-4 to TRBJ2-1, with 12 positions matching TRBD2. CDR3 size: 18 residues. With 4 bases clipped from V and 3 bases from J, the junction kept 11 bases outside the gene matches. Germline lookup yields CDR1 SGHNT and CDR2 YYREEE (reference sequence). Full variable domain (rest looked up from reference TRBV5-4 and TRBJ2-1): ETGVTQSPTHLIKTRGQQVTLRCSSQSGHNTVSWYQQALGQGPQFIFQYYREEENGRGNFPPRFSGLQFPNYSSELNVNALELDDSALYLCASSTGTSGPIGYNEQFFGPGTRLTVL.

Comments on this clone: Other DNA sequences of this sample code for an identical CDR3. This CDR3 is CASSLDSPTEAFF. The CDR3 DNA sequence: TGCGCCAGCAGCTTGGACTCCCCCACTGAAGCTTTCTTT. The chain employs TRBV5-1 and TRBJ1-1; no definite D call. The CDR3 consists of 13 residues. Germline CDR1 reads SGHRS; CDR2 reads YFSETQ. V was pared by 0 bases and J by 4 bases, with 7 bases between.

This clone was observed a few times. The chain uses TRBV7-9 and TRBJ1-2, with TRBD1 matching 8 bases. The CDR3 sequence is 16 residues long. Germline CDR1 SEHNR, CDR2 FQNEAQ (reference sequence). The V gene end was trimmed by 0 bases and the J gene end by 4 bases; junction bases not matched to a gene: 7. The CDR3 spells CASSLARAGGGYGYTF. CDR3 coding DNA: TGTGCCAGCAGCTTAGCGCGGGCAGGGGGCGGCTATGGCTACACCTTC.

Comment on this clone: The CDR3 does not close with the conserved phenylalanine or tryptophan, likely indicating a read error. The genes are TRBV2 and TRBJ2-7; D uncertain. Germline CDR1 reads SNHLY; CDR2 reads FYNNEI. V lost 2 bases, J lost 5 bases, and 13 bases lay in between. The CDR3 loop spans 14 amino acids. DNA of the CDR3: TGTGCCAGCAGTGAAATAGCCACTGTTAACGAGCAGTACTTA. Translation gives CASSEIATVNEQYL.

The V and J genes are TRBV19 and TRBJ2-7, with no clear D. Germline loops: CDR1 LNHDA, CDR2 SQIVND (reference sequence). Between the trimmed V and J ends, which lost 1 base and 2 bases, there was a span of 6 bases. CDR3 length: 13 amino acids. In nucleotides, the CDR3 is TGTGCCAGTAGTATAGCGGTGGCCTACGAGCAGTACTTC. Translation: CASSIAVAYEQYF.

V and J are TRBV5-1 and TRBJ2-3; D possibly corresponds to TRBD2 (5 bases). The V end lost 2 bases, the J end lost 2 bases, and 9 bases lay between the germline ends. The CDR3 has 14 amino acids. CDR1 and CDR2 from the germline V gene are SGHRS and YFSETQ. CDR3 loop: CASSLPGDTDTQYF. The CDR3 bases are TGCGCCAGCAGCTTACCCGGGGACACAGATACGCAGTATTTT.

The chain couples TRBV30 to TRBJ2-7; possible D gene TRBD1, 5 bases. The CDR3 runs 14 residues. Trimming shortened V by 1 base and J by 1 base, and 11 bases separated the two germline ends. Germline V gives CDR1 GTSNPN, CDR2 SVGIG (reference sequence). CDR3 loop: CAWSERPGSYEQYF. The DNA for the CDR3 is TGTGCCTGGAGTGAACGCCCAGGGTCCTACGAGCAGTACTTC.

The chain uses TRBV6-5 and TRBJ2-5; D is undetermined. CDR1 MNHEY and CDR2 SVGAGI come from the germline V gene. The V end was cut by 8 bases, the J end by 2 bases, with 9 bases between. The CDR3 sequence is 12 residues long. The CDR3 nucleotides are TGTGCCAGCTCCTACTCACAAGAGACCCAGTACTTC. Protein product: CASSYSQETQYF.

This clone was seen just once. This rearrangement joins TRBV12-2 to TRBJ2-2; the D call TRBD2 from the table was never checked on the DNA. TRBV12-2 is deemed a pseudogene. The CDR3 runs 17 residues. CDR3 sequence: CASRSGLAGGPDGELFF. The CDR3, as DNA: TGTGCAAGTCGCTCAGGACTAGCGGGAGGGCCAGACGGGGAGCTGTTTTTT.

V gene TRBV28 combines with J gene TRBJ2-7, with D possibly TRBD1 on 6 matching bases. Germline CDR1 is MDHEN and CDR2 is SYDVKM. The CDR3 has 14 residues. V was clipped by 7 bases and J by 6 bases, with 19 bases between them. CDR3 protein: CASTSYRVASEQYF. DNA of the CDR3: TGTGCCAGCACCTCTTACAGGGTAGCGAGCGAGCAGTACTTC.